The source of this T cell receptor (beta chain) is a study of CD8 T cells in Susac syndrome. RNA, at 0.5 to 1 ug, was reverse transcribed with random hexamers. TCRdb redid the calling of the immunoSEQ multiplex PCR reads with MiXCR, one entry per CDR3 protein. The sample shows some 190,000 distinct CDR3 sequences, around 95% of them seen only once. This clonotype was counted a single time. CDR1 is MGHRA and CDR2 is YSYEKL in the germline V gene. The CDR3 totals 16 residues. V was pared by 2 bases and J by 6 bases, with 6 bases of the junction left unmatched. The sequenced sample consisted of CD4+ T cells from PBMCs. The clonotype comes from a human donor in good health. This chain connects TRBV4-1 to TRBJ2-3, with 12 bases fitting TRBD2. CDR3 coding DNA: TGCGCCAGCAGCCAACCTTGGACTAGCGGGAAGGATACGCAGTATTTT. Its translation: CASSQPWTSGKDTQYF.